Following are 5 T cell receptor beta chains from one sample sequenced in a study of shared clonotypes between healthy human individuals. CD45RO negativity and positive selection for CCR7 defined naive CD8 cells, a population that excluded terminally differentiated effector memory CD45RA+ cells. The repertoire was sequenced with immunoSEQ multiplex PCR; TCRdb's copy has only in-frame clones and lacks some. The sample shows some 1,900,000 clones, roughly 95% of them seen only once. Sequencing was carried out using naive CD8+ T cells sorted from blood. These receptors originate from a man aged 18-30 years in good health.

The J gene is TRBJ2-1, the V gene TRBV5-1; D remains ambiguous. Trimming shortened V by 1 base and J by 8 bases, and 7 bases separated the two germline ends. Per germline, CDR1 SGHRS and CDR2 YFSETQ. The CDR3 contains 12 residues. CDR3 loop: CASSLFSYEQFF. DNA for the CDR3: TGCGCCAGCAGCTTGTTCTCGTATGAGCAGTTCTTC.

This clone has just one count. This rearrangement joins TRBV27 to TRBJ1-6; 8 bases map to TRBD1. The CDR3 length is 14 residues. V shed 5 bases and J 8 bases; nucleotides not matched to a gene: 5. CDR1 is MNHEY, CDR2 SMNVEV, per germline (reference sequence). The CDR3 here is CASSPGTGDSPLHF. The CDR3 DNA reads as TGTGCCAGCAGTCCCGGGACAGGTGATTCACCCCTCCACTTT.

The chain carries TRBV19 and TRBJ1-5, with D perhaps matching TRBD1 (6 bases). Germline loops: CDR1 LNHDA, CDR2 SQIVND (reference sequence). The V end was cut by 5 bases, the J end by 2 bases, with 10 bases between. The CDR3 covers 14 residues. The CDR3: CASSLSGGNQPQHF. DNA for the CDR3: TGTGCCAGTAGTCTATCAGGGGGCAATCAGCCCCAGCATTTT. Drawing the rest from reference TRBV19 and TRBJ1-5, the complete variable domain is DGGITQSPKYLFRKEGQNVTLSCEQNLNHDAMYWYRQDPGQGLRLIYYSQIVNDFQKGDIAEGYSVSREKKESFPLTVTSAQKNPTAFYLCASSLSGGNQPQHFGDGTRLSIL.

The chain recombines TRBV6-5 with TRBJ2-2, with TRBD1 as a possible D gene (5 bases). CDR1 and CDR2 from the germline V gene are MNHEY and SVGAGI. With 7 bases removed from V and 2 bases from J, the gap between germline ends came to 11 bases. This CDR3 comprises 14 residues. CDR3 nucleotide sequence: TGTGCCAGCAAGACAGAAAGCAACACCGGGGAGCTGTTTTTT. Amino acids: CASKTESNTGELFF.

The J gene is TRBJ1-1, the V gene TRBV25-1; no firm D call. CDR3 length: 16 amino acids. CDR1 is MGHDK and CDR2 is SYGVNS in the germline V gene. V lost 5 bases to trimming and J lost 5 bases, with 21 bases between them. CDR3 nucleotide sequence: TGTGCCAGCAGTTCCGGGTCCCGGGTAGGTGGTACTGAAGCTTTCTTT. Amino acid sequence: CASSSGSRVGGTEAFF.